Ten or more counts support the clone carrying this T cell receptor (beta chain). Antigen: not known. TCR alpha and TCR beta cDNA libraries carrying sample barcodes and UMIs were produced by 5'RACE using constant-segment primers. MiXCR was run by TCRdb on the 5' RACE reads, yielding one entry per CDR3 protein. This table has about 250,000 distinct CDR3 sequences, about a sixth appearing once. The data were obtained in a study of T-cell memory formation after mild COVID-19. Study-level points and caveats: Detection of some responders pre-infection suggested pre-existing cross-reactive memory T cells participated.

Per the germline V gene, CDR1 is SGHRS and CDR2 is YFSETQ. This CDR3 spans 14 amino acids. The V end lost 3 bases, the J end lost 0 bases, and 6 bases lay between the germline ends. V usage is TRBV5-1 and J usage is TRBJ2-2, with D possibly TRBD1 on 5 matching bases. The sequenced sample consisted of PBMCs or a T cell subset sorted from them (not recorded which). The sequence came from a man aged 18-30 years who had mild COVID-19 (a few samples of this study predate the infection). Cell type and time point are not known. CDR3 residues: CASSSDTNTGELFF. The DNA of the CDR3 is TGCGCCAGCAGCTCGGACACGAACACCGGGGAGCTGTTTTTT.